This T cell receptor beta chain was documented in a study of PD-1 blockade in mismatch repair-deficient tumors. V lost 3 bases to trimming and J lost 7 bases; unmatched junction nucleotides: 7. Germline V gene lookup returns CDR1 SGHTA and CDR2 FQGTGA. This CDR3 region has 17 residues. Time point indicated: identical roughly 10-day culture without peptide (control). Each of over 5 ELISpot-reactive candidate peptides was used for roughly ten-day stimulation. Clone fold changes were calculated against an identical culture without peptide. The table came from immunoSEQ multiplex PCR; TCRdb's copy has only in-frame clones and leaves some out. The sample records some 14,000 clones, approximately 90% being singletons. A remark on this clone: Its antigen is undetermined.

Source: cells cultured in vitro, taken from a patient treated with pembrolizumab. The receptor was isolated from an adult with mismatch repair-deficient cancer. The chain employs TRBV7-3 and TRBJ2-1, with 15 bases fitting TRBD2. CDR3 protein: CASSFLGGTSGRNEQFF. The CDR3 DNA is TGTGCCAGCAGCTTCTTGGGTGGGACTAGCGGGAGGAATGAGCAGTTCTTC.